These 27 T cell receptor beta chains came from one sample sequenced in a study of T-cell reconstitution after alpha-beta-depleted transplantation in children (dated by TCRdb to the mid-2010s). Library method: PCR. Sequenced using an Illumina HiSeq 2500. TCR libraries were prepared with molecular barcoding, using unique molecular identifiers to normalize TCRbeta repertoire quantification. TCRdb redid the processing of the public reads, applying fastp at Q25 and MiXCR, and retained in-frame beta chains. Rows are combined by CDR3 protein, so each entry shows the most common genes and DNA. The sample contains about 270,000 distinct CDR3 sequences, 9.9% of them found a single time. Clones ranked in the top ten supply roughly 9.1% of the sample. Source: PBMCs from the stem cell graft donor, taken from the stem cell graft. The receptors stem from a human donor who donated a stem cell graft to a child with SCID.

This clonotype was seen more than once but under ten times. The chain uses TRBV5-1 and TRBJ2-7; weak D call: TRBD2 (6 bases). V dropped 0 bases and J dropped 6 bases, with 10 bases sitting between them. In germline, CDR1 is SGHRS, CDR2 YFSETQ. The CDR3 runs 13 residues. The CDR3 nucleotides are TGCGCCAGCAGCTTGGAGTGGCGGGGCGAGCAGTACTTC. Amino acids: CASSLEWRGEQYF.

The chain carries TRBV7-2 and TRBJ1-2; D not resolved. Germline CDR1 and CDR2: SGHTA and FQGNSA. CDR3 size: 14 residues. V gave up 1 base and J gave up 4 bases, with 10 bases separating them. CDR3 DNA: TGTGCCAGCAGCTTAGATGTAGGCCGCTATGGCTACACCTTC. It encodes CASSLDVGRYGYTF. The variable domain in full, completed from reference TRBV7-2 and TRBJ1-2, reads GAGVSQSPSNKVTEKGKDVELRCDPISGHTALYWYRQSLGQGLEFLIYFQGNSAPDKSGLPSDRFSAERTGGSVSTLTIQRTQQEDSAVYLCASSLDVGRYGYTFGSGTRLTVV.

This clonotype was seen only a few times. This sequence joins TRBV24-1 and TRBJ2-1; D is unclear. The germline V gene has CDR1 KGHDR and CDR2 SFDVKD. This CDR3 region has 12 residues. V lost 2 bases and J lost 5, with 3 bases in between. The CDR3 reads CATSDSDNEQFF. In DNA form, the CDR3 reads TGTGCCACCAGTGATTCCGACAATGAGCAGTTCTTC.

J is TRBJ2-7 and V is TRBV4-2; D may be TRBD2 (5 bases). CDR1 and CDR2 (germline): LGHNA, YNFKEQ. The CDR3 is 17 amino acids. V was clipped by 2 bases and J by 5 bases, with 22 bases between them. CDR3: CASSQQPGSSLENEQYF. The DNA of the CDR3 is TGTGCCAGCAGCCAACAGCCGGGATCTAGCCTAGAGAACGAGCAGTACTTC.

This clonotype was seen ten or more times. The V and J genes are TRBV12-3 or TRBV12-4 and TRBJ1-1, with D uncertain. The CDR3 is made up of 15 amino acids. Trimming stripped 4 bases from V and 3 bases from J, with 15 bases between. CDR3 nucleotides: TGTGCCAGCAGTTCAGCGGCGAGTGGGTACACTGAAGCTTTCTTT. Protein: CASSSAASGYTEAFF.

This clonotype was seen a handful of times. The V gene is TRBV4-1, the J gene TRBJ2-7; 7 bases align to TRBD1. Trimming removed 3 bases from V and 2 bases from J; junction bases left unmatched: 4. The CDR3 runs to 14 residues. Per the germline V gene, CDR1 is MGHRA and CDR2 is YSYEKL. As DNA, the CDR3 is TGCGCCAGCAGCCAGAAGACAGGGCCCTACGAGCAGTACTTC. It encodes CASSQKTGPYEQYF.

V gene TRBV10-3 combines with J gene TRBJ2-6; D remains unclear. The CDR3 covers 16 residues. Germline lookup yields CDR1 ENHRY and CDR2 SYGVKD. Trimming took off 0 bases at V and 0 bases at J, with 6 bases between the two ends. The CDR3 reads CAISESKSSGANVLTF. The CDR3 region has the DNA TGTGCCATCAGTGAGTCGAAGTCCTCTGGGGCCAACGTCCTGACTTTC.

This clonotype has more than one count but fewer than ten. The chain recombines TRBV9 with TRBJ1-1; D unclear. The germline gives CDR1 SGDLS, CDR2 YYNGEE. V lost 0 bases to trimming and J lost 4 bases, with 7 bases between them. This CDR3 comprises 13 residues. The CDR3 here is CASSVVTGTEAFF. The CDR3 region has the DNA TGTGCCAGCAGCGTAGTTACCGGCACTGAAGCTTTCTTT.

Details on this clonotype: At one boundary the junction diverges from the germline segment, which might be a read error. The chain is built from TRBV6-1 and TRBJ2-7; TRBD2 matches at 7 bases. The CDR3 has 14 residues. Per the germline V gene, CDR1 is MNHNS and CDR2 is SASEGT. The CDR3 DNA sequence: TGTGCCAGCAGTAAAGCGGGGAATGGCCACGAGCAGTACTTC. It specifies CASSKAGNGHEQYF.

In this sample, this clonotype turned up many times. CDR3: CASSWTGDTEAFF. For the CDR3, the DNA is TGCGCCAGCAGCTGGACAGGAGACACTGAAGCTTTCTTT. V and J are TRBV5-1 and TRBJ1-1; 7 bases are a match to TRBD1. V was clipped by 3 bases and J by 3 bases; unmatched bases: 2. The germline gives CDR1 SGHRS, CDR2 YFSETQ. The CDR3 is 13 residues long.

The CDR3 DNA is TGCGCCAGCAGCGTGGACGGTCGAAACACTGAAGCTTTCTTT. Residues: CASSVDGRNTEAFF. V usage is TRBV5-1 and J usage is TRBJ1-1; unclear D gene. The length of the CDR3 is 14 residues. Trimming took 4 bases from V and 2 from J, leaving 12 bases between them. Germline V gene sequence: CDR1 SGHRS, CDR2 YFSETQ.

This clonotype has just a few counts. CDR3 protein: CASSLTGQNGYTF. CDR3 coding DNA: TGTGCCAGCAGCTTAACAGGCCAGAATGGCTACACCTTC. The chain is built from TRBV7-3 and TRBJ1-2; no clear D gene. V dropped 0 bases and J dropped 6 bases, with 8 bases sitting between them. Looked up from germline, CDR1 is SGHTA and CDR2 is FQGTGA. This CDR3 region has 13 residues. Complete variable domain (other parts from reference TRBV7-3 and TRBJ1-2): GAGVSQTPSNKVTEKGKYVELRCDPISGHTALYWYRQSLGQGPEFLIYFQGTGAADDSGLPNDRFFAVRPEGSVSTLKIQRTERGDSAVYLCASSLTGQNGYTFGSGTRLTVV.

This clonotype has just a few counts. The CDR3 loop is CSARDTSVYGYTF. DNA of the CDR3: TGCAGTGCTAGAGATACGTCAGTCTATGGCTACACCTTC. The chain combines TRBV20-1 with TRBJ1-2; D is unresolved. V gave up 0 bases and J gave up 4 bases, with 9 bases separating them. The germline gives CDR1 DFQATT, CDR2 SNEGSKA (reference sequence). This CDR3 region has 13 residues.

The chain carries TRBV5-1 and TRBJ1-1; D is uncertain. CDR3 length: 14 amino acids. V gave up 4 bases and J gave up 0 bases, with 10 bases separating them. In germline, CDR1 is SGHRS, CDR2 YFSETQ. The CDR3 is CASSADALNTEAFF. CDR3 nucleotide sequence: TGCGCCAGCAGCGCGGACGCCTTGAACACTGAAGCTTTCTTT.

This clonotype was recorded many times. The chain has TRBV6-1 and TRBJ2-2, with 11 bases fitting TRBD1. CDR3 length equals 15 residues. Looked up from germline, CDR1 is MNHNS and CDR2 is SASEGT. After removal of 5 bases from V and 6 bases from J, the junction contained 5 bases not matched to a gene. In DNA, the CDR3 is TGTGCCAGCAGTAGCGGACAGGGGGCTGCCGGGGAGCTGTTTTTT. Amino acids: CASSSGQGAAGELFF.

This clonotype appeared a few times. The V and J genes are TRBV29-1 and TRBJ1-1, with no clear D. V was cut by 3 bases and J by 8 bases, with 13 bases left in between. The CDR3 has 12 residues. Germline CDR1 reads SQVTM; CDR2 reads ANQGSEA. The CDR3 DNA follows: TGCAGCGTTGAGCTCACTACGGTAGAAGCTTTCTTT. Encoded protein: CSVELTTVEAFF.

This clonotype was seen only a few times. The chain combines TRBV5-1 with TRBJ2-6; D gene unclear. Germline V gene lookup returns CDR1 SGHRS and CDR2 YFSETQ. V lost 0 bases and J 1 base, leaving 5 bases between the germline ends. CDR3 length: 15 residues. This CDR3 reads CASSLVVSGANVLTF. CDR3 DNA sequence: TGCGCCAGCAGCTTGGTGGTTTCTGGGGCCAACGTCCTGACTTTC. Complete variable domain (other parts from reference TRBV5-1 and TRBJ2-6): KAGVTQTPRYLIKTRGQQVTLSCSPISGHRSVSWYQQTPGQGLQFLFEYFSETQRNKGNFPGRFSGRQFSNSRSEMNVSTLELGDSALYLCASSLVVSGANVLTFGAGSRLTVL.

This clonotype was detected ten times or more. The gene calls are TRBV5-5 and TRBJ2-1; 12 nucleotides agree with TRBD2. This CDR3 is 17 amino acids long. The J segment lost 7 bases and the V segment lost 0 bases, leaving 8 bases of the junction unmatched. In germline, CDR1 is SGHKS, CDR2 YYEKEE (reference sequence). The CDR3 here is CASSLATSGGSGNEQFF. The CDR3 bases are TGTGCCAGCAGCTTGGCTACTAGCGGGGGGTCAGGGAATGAGCAGTTCTTC.

This clonotype was recorded many times. The genes are TRBV12-3 or TRBV12-4 and TRBJ2-7, with D possibly being TRBD1 or TRBD2 (6 bases each). CDR3 size: 13 residues. V lost 6 bases to trimming and J lost 12 bases, with 21 bases between them. CDR3 DNA sequence: TGTGCCAGCAGAACATCCCAGGGGACTGAGTCGTACTTC. It encodes CASRTSQGTESYF.

Note on this clonotype: A much larger clone lies a single base off, so this may be a read error. The J gene is TRBJ2-1, the V gene TRBV2, with TRBD2 as a possible D gene (6 bases). CDR1 SNHLY and CDR2 FYNNEI come from the germline V gene. Trimming shortened V by 0 bases and J by 9 bases, and 15 bases separated the two germline ends. The CDR3 contains 15 residues. The CDR3, as DNA: TGTGCCAGCAGTGAAGCGCGAGCGGGTTACGGTGAGCAGTTCTTC. This encodes CASSEARAGYGEQFF.

The V call is TRBV5-1, the J call TRBJ1-6, with no clear D. The V end lost 1 base, the J end lost 15 bases, and 2 bases lay between the germline ends. This CDR3 is built from 9 residues. Germline assignment: CDR1 SGHRS and CDR2 YFSETQ. CDR3 nucleotide sequence: TGCGCCAGCAGCTTGTACCTCCACTTT. Translating it yields CASSLYLHF. Full variable domain (missing parts from reference TRBV5-1 and TRBJ1-6): KAGVTQTPRYLIKTRGQQVTLSCSPISGHRSVSWYQQTPGQGLQFLFEYFSETQRNKGNFPGRFSGRQFSNSRSEMNVSTLELGDSALYLCASSLYLHFGNGTRLTVT.

This clonotype appeared once. This chain connects TRBV18 to TRBJ1-5; TRBD1 is a possible D gene (6 bases). This CDR3 is built from 15 residues. Germline V gene data show CDR1 as KGHSH and CDR2 as LQKENI. The V end lost 6 bases, the J end lost 0 bases, and 12 bases lay between the germline ends. The CDR3 protein is CASSPSGDSNQPQHF. CDR3 DNA sequence: TGTGCCAGCTCCCCCTCAGGGGATAGCAATCAGCCCCAGCATTTT.

The rearrangement joins TRBV4-1 to TRBJ2-1; 10 positions match TRBD1. This CDR3 spans 18 amino acids. The V and J ends lost 3 bases and 3 bases, in that order; junction bases with no gene match: 11. Germline CDR1 reads MGHRA; CDR2 reads YSYEKL. The CDR3 sequence is CASSHRGVGTGVYNEQFF. The CDR3 bases are TGCGCCAGCAGCCATCGAGGTGTCGGGACAGGGGTCTACAATGAGCAGTTCTTC.

This chain uses TRBV6-1 with TRBJ1-6; possibly TRBD1 for D (5 bases). Germline V gene data show CDR1 as MNHNS and CDR2 as SASEGT. V was pared by 6 bases and J by 11 bases, with 11 bases between. This CDR3 region has 12 residues. For the CDR3, the DNA is TGTGCCAGCAGAGAGAACAGGACACCCCTCCACTTT. Translating it yields CASRENRTPLHF.

This sequence joins TRBV7-8 and TRBJ2-2, with TRBD2 matching 9 bases. The trim removed 6 bases at V and 4 bases at J, leaving 6 bases unmatched. The CDR3 extends over 15 amino acids. Per the germline V gene, CDR1 is SGHVS and CDR2 is FQNEAQ. The CDR3 DNA follows: TGTGCCAGCAGGGAGGGACTAGCATTCACCGGGGAGCTGTTTTTT. Its translation: CASREGLAFTGELFF.

This clonotype was detected ten times or more. The chain has TRBV5-1 and TRBJ2-1; 9 bases map to TRBD1. The CDR3 has 15 residues. The trim removed 3 bases at V and 5 bases at J, leaving 6 bases unmatched. Germline CDR1 and CDR2: SGHRS and YFSETQ. CDR3 loop: CASSYRGLIDNEQFF. In DNA, the CDR3 is TGCGCCAGCAGCTACAGGGGGCTAATTGACAATGAGCAGTTCTTC.

This clonotype was counted a few times. This chain connects TRBV5-1 to TRBJ2-3, with TRBD2 matching 7 bases. Germline loops: CDR1 SGHRS, CDR2 YFSETQ. The trim removed 2 bases at V and 2 bases at J, leaving 8 bases unmatched. The CDR3 contains 16 residues. The chain's CDR3 is CASSFGASGFTDTQYF. CDR3 nucleotide sequence: TGCGCCAGCAGCTTTGGTGCTAGCGGATTCACAGATACGCAGTATTTT.